This T cell receptor (beta chain) was identified during a study of blood T cell repertoires in COVID-19. Individuals aged roughly 18 to 95 years were recruited from roughly 23 US areas. All recovered Cohort 3 donors got two negative PCRs, got clearance, or saw symptom resolution. This clone appeared a few times. Repertoires were generated with immunoSEQ multiplex PCR, while TCRdb's copy carries only in-frame clones and drops some. Here the sample spans fewer than 400,000 clones, 80% to 90% being singletons. Losses at the gene ends were 5 bases for V and 1 base for J; bases not matched to a gene: 10. Germline CDR1 SGHTA, CDR2 FQGNSA. CDR3 length: 16 amino acids.

The gene calls are TRBV7-2 and TRBJ1-1; TRBD1 matches at 7 bases. This receptor was identified in a man aged 25-45 years who had recovered from COVID-19. The source material was PBMCs or T cells enriched from blood (not recorded which). In nucleotides, the CDR3 is TGTGCCAGCAGCATTACAGGGGCCCCATGGAACACTGAAGCTTTCTTT. It specifies CASSITGAPWNTEAFF.